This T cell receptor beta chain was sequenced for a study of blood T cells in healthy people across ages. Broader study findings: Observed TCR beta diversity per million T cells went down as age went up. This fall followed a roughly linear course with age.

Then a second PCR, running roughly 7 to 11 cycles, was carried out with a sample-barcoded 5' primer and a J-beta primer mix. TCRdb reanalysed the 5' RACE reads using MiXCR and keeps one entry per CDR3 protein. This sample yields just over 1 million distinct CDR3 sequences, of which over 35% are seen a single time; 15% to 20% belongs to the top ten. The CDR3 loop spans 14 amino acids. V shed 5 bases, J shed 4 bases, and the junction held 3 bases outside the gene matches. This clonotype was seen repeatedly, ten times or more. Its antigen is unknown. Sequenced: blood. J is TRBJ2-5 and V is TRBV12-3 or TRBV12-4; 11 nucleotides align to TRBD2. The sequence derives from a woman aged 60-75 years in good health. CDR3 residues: CASSSSGRGETQYF. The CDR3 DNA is TGTGCCAGCAGTAGTAGCGGGAGGGGAGAGACCCAGTACTTC.